Listed here is a single T cell receptor beta chain. Its antigen is not identified. The sample belongs to a study of cytomegalovirus exposure and HLA in healthy donors. Study overall: Falling in the Caucasian-associated ancestry cluster were 65% to 90% of some 400 genotyped donors. General observations from the study: Per a prior analysis, the majority of TCR beta V segments were productive roughly 87% or roughly 30% of the time. Later analysis associated a missense DCLRE1C variant with TCR beta V- and J-gene trimming. According to the study, 180 or so TCR beta chains were cytomegalovirus-associated.

It was with 60 Vbeta and 13 Jbeta primers that the PCR ran. Some clones are missing from TCRdb's copy, which holds only in-frame ones; the method was immunoSEQ multiplex PCR. The sample includes fewer than 200,000 clones, roughly 80% of them seen just once. Specimen: PBMCs. The TCR was taken from a female donor in good health and CMV-seronegative.

This chain's CDR3 is CSVSGGNYGYTF. Here the CDR3 DNA reads TGCAGCGTTAGCGGGGGGAACTATGGCTACACCTTC. The V call is TRBV29-1, the J call TRBJ1-2; D may be TRBD1 (5 bases). Germline CDR1 SQVTM, CDR2 ANQGSEA. V lost 5 bases, J lost 2 bases, and 9 bases lay in between. This CDR3 is 12 amino acids long.